Following are 14 T cell receptor beta chains from one sample sequenced in a study of early T cells in non-severe SARS-CoV-2 infection. MiXCR, applied by TCRdb to the 5' RACE reads, yields one record per CDR3 protein. The sample lists roughly 64,000 distinct CDR3 sequences, about 11% seen once, with 2.9% in the top ten. Sequenced here: whole blood, sampled at baseline. The receptors were sampled from an adult who was a healthcare worker with PCR-confirmed SARS-CoV-2 infection or an uninfected control (not recorded which).

This clonotype was seen only a few times. The rearrangement joins TRBV7-9 to TRBJ2-6, with 7 bases matching TRBD1. The germline V gene encodes CDR1 SEHNR and CDR2 FQNEAQ (reference sequence). The V gene end was trimmed by 5 bases and the J gene end by 0 bases; junction bases not matched to a gene: 7. The CDR3 is 17 residues long. In nucleotides, the CDR3 is TGTGCCAGCAGCACCCGGGACAGCTTCTCTGGGGCCAACGTCCTGACTTTC. Amino acids: CASSTRDSFSGANVLTF.

The rearrangement links TRBV27 to TRBJ1-3, with 7 bases lining up with TRBD1. Germline trimming cut 6 bases from V and 8 bases from J; bases unmatched to any gene: 19. This CDR3 is built from 17 residues. Germline assignment: CDR1 MNHEY and CDR2 SMNVEV (reference sequence). CDR3: CASSRSRDSLTLDTIYF. DNA of the CDR3: TGTGCCAGCAGCAGAAGCCGGGACAGCCTCACCCTGGACACCATATATTTT.

This sequence joins TRBV6-5 and TRBJ1-6; the D is unclear. The CDR3 sequence is 16 residues long. Trimming took off 6 bases at V and 3 bases at J, with 15 bases between the two ends. The germline V gene encodes CDR1 MNHEY and CDR2 SVGAGI. CDR3 amino acids: CASRSPEKGYNSPLHF. As DNA, the CDR3 is TGTGCCAGCAGGTCGCCTGAGAAGGGCTATAATTCACCCCTCCACTTT.

The CDR3: CASSEPTHTPGYEQYF. CDR3 nucleotide sequence: TGTGCCAGCAGTGAACCAACTCATACCCCGGGATACGAGCAGTACTTC. The chain recombines TRBV6-1 with TRBJ2-7; D possibly corresponds to TRBD2 (5 bases). Germline assignment: CDR1 MNHNS and CDR2 SASEGT. The CDR3 is made up of 16 amino acids. V lost 2 bases and J 4 bases, leaving 18 bases between the germline ends.

The chain joins TRBV4-3 to TRBJ1-2; D is perhaps TRBD1 (5 bases). V gave up 1 base and J gave up 2 bases, with 11 bases separating them. The CDR3 contains 15 residues. Germline V gives CDR1 LGHNA, CDR2 YSLEER. The CDR3 spells CASSQGRAGNYGYTF. As DNA, the CDR3 is TGCGCCAGCAGCCAAGGTCGGGCAGGGAACTATGGCTACACCTTC.

This clonotype was observed a few times. The V and J genes are TRBV3-1 and TRBJ2-7, with 7 bases identical to TRBD1. Germline V gene data show CDR1 as LGHDT and CDR2 as YNNKEL (reference sequence). CDR3 length equals 15 residues. V was clipped by 2 bases and J by 6 bases; unmatched bases: 10. This CDR3 is CASSQSTGVWGEQYF. The CDR3 DNA follows: TGTGCCAGCAGCCAATCAACAGGGGTATGGGGCGAGCAGTACTTC.

This clonotype has ten or more counts. The rearrangement links TRBV19 to TRBJ1-5; a possible D gene is TRBD1 (6 bases). The germline V gene encodes CDR1 LNHDA and CDR2 SQIVND (reference sequence). With 6 bases removed from V and 0 bases from J, the gap between germline ends came to 12 bases. The CDR3 spans 15 residues. CDR3 protein: CASRERGYSNQPQHF. CDR3 in DNA: TGTGCCAGTAGGGAAAGGGGGTATAGCAATCAGCCCCAGCATTTT.

This clonotype was seen only a few times. This chain joins TRBV7-9 and TRBJ1-2; D uncertain. Trimming left V 5 bases short and J 2 bases short, with 12 bases between. In germline, CDR1 is SEHNR, CDR2 FQNEAQ (reference sequence). The CDR3 contains 14 residues. CDR3 in amino acids: CASSPEAGNYGYTF. The DNA for the CDR3 is TGTGCCAGCAGCCCCGAGGCAGGCAACTATGGCTACACCTTC.

There are a few counts of this clonotype. The chain employs TRBV5-1 and TRBJ2-3; perhaps TRBD2 as D (7 bases). Germline V gene data show CDR1 as SGHRS and CDR2 as YFSETQ. The CDR3 totals 16 residues. V was shortened by 6 bases and J by 6 bases, with 23 bases between the two germline ends. CDR3 nucleotide sequence: TGCGCCAGCACCTCTGGACGGGGGGCCTCATCGGATACGCAGTATTTT. As protein: CASTSGRGASSDTQYF.

This clonotype showed up just a few times. V and J are TRBV6-2 or TRBV6-3 and TRBJ1-2, with a tentative D call TRBD1 (5 bases). The CDR3 contains 14 residues. The V gene's germline CDR1 is MNHEY and CDR2 SVGEGT. V lost 5 bases and J 8 bases, leaving 18 bases between the germline ends. This CDR3 reads CASSNSPGLSGYTF. The CDR3 bases are TGTGCCAGCAGTAATTCGCCGGGACTCAGCGGCTACACCTTC.

This clonotype appeared a few times. This chain joins TRBV14 and TRBJ2-7; D is unresolved. This CDR3 region has 13 residues. Germline V gives CDR1 SGHDN, CDR2 FVKESK. Between the trimmed V and J ends, which lost 4 bases and 3 bases, there was a span of 10 bases. CDR3 residues: CASSPWGRYEQYF. CDR3 nucleotide sequence: TGTGCCAGCAGCCCCTGGGGTCGCTACGAGCAGTACTTC.

This chain links TRBV7-9 with TRBJ1-6; 7 nucleotides agree with TRBD1. Losses at the gene ends were 1 base for V and 7 bases for J; bases not matched to a gene: 4. Germline V gene data show CDR1 as SEHNR and CDR2 as FQNEAQ (reference sequence). CDR3 size: 15 residues. The CDR3 DNA sequence: TGTGCCAGCAGCTTAGGACAGGGTAGCAATTCACCCCTCCACTTT. Translated, it gives CASSLGQGSNSPLHF.

This clonotype was seen only a few times. V usage is TRBV19 and J usage is TRBJ2-2; 8 bases map to TRBD1. The V gene's germline CDR1 is LNHDA and CDR2 SQIVND (reference sequence). V shed 10 bases and J 7 bases; nucleotides not matched to a gene: 11. The CDR3 consists of 14 residues. Here the CDR3 reads CATTQGANVGELFF. The CDR3 bases are TGTGCCACCACCCAGGGGGCGAACGTCGGGGAGCTGTTTTTT.

This clonotype was detected a few times. This chain connects TRBV7-6 to TRBJ2-1; D gene ambiguous. V lost 5 bases and J lost 9, with 8 bases in between. Germline CDR1 SGHVS, CDR2 FNYEAQ. The CDR3 is 11 amino acids. The chain's CDR3 is CASSPLIEQFF. Written as DNA, the CDR3 is TGTGCCAGCAGCCCCCTTATTGAGCAGTTCTTC. The full variable domain, its missing parts supplied by reference TRBV7-6 and TRBJ2-1, is GAGVSQSPRYKVTKRGQDVALRCDPISGHVSLYWYRQALGQGPEFLTYFNYEAQQDKSGLPNDRFSAERPEGSISTLTIQRTEQRDSAMYRCASSPLIEQFFGPGTRLTVL.